The sequence of this T cell receptor beta chain was determined in a study of vaccination and CD4 T cells after COVID-19. The germline gives CDR1 WNHNN, CDR2 SYGVQD (reference sequence). This CDR3 contains 16 residues. V was pared by 1 base and J by 1 base, with 3 bases of the junction left unmatched. MiXCR, applied by TCRdb to the PCR reads, yields one record per CDR3 protein. Of some 18,000 distinct CDR3 sequences listed, around 63% are singletons. The genes are TRBV10-1 and TRBJ2-3, with TRBD2 identical over 9 bases. This sequence originates from a human donor who had recovered from COVID-19. The sample here was CD4+ T cells from blood, taken after SARS-CoV-2 vaccination. The CDR3 here is CASSEYRTSGTDTQYF. The CDR3, as DNA: TGCGCCAGCAGTGAGTACCGGACTAGCGGCACAGATACGCAGTATTTT.